A selection of T cell receptor beta chains follows, all from one sample in a study of CD8 T cells in ankylosing spondylitis. TCRdb re-called the 5' RACE reads through MiXCR, storing one row per CDR3 protein. The sample has 500,000 to 650,000 distinct CDR3 sequences, 5.3% seen once. The sequencing input was blood, either unsorted or a sorted T cell fraction (not recorded which). Receptors originate from a male donor with ankylosing spondylitis. Each CDR3 is given with its conserved first and last residue. A D gene is named only where the DNA matches it firmly. For some rows the clone size is stated as once, few or many, or as a class when expanded; others skip it.

TRBV3-1	NA	few	TRBJ2-1	CASSQVHLRGPYNEQFF	TGTGCCAGCAGCCAAGTTCATTTGCGGGGACCCTACAATGAGCAGTTCTTC
TRBV2	TRBD1	many	TRBJ1-1	CASRVQGGTEAFF	TGTGCCAGCAGGGTACAGGGGGGCACTGAAGCTTTCTTT
TRBV28	NA	many	TRBJ1-4	CASSFGGDSEKLFF	TGTGCCAGCAGTTTCGGAGGGGATAGTGAAAAACTGTTTTTT
TRBV7-8	NA	many	TRBJ1-1	CASSSRGGLVNTEAFF	TGTGCCAGCAGCTCCCGCGGGGGCTTGGTGAACACTGAAGCTTTCTTT
TRBV29-1	NA	many	TRBJ1-4	CSVEAWSLTRAEKLFF	TGCAGCGTTGAAGCATGGTCCCTCACCCGGGCTGAAAAACTGTTTTTT
TRBV27	NA	many	TRBJ2-7	CASTHRPGKGPPEQYF	TGTGCCAGCACTCACCGCCCCGGTAAGGGACCTCCCGAGCAGTACTTC
TRBV6-5	TRBD1	many	TRBJ1-5	CASSSYWTGDDQPQHF	TGTGCCAGCAGTTCTTATTGGACAGGCGACGATCAGCCCCAGCATTTT
TRBV5-6	NA	many	TRBJ1-2	CASSLLQGPDYGYTF	TGTGCCAGCAGCTTGCTTCAGGGCCCGGACTATGGCTACACCTTC
TRBV4-3	TRBD2	few	TRBJ2-7	CASSRQVGREGSYEQYF	TGCGCCAGCAGCCGACAAGTGGGGCGGGAGGGTTCCTACGAGCAGTACTTC
TRBV5-1	NA	many	TRBJ2-1	CASSSSRIPDNEQFF	TGCGCCAGCAGTTCTAGCAGGATACCCGACAATGAGCAGTTCTTC
TRBV7-9	TRBD1	many	TRBJ2-7	CASSAGTGDSYEQYF	TGTGCCAGCAGCGCAGGGACAGGGGATTCCTACGAGCAGTACTTC
TRBV5-1	NA	many	TRBJ2-2	CASSSYRATGELFF	TGCGCCAGCAGCTCGTACAGGGCGACCGGGGAGCTGTTTTTT
TRBV11-2	NA	many	TRBJ1-2	CASSPTGYYGYTF	TGTGCCAGCAGCCCTACAGGTTACTATGGCTACACCTTC
TRBV10-2	NA	many	TRBJ2-7	CASYVGRRLSYEQYF	TGCGCCAGTTACGTCGGCAGGCGCCTTTCCTACGAGCAGTACTTC
TRBV7-2	NA	NA	TRBJ1-5	CASSLDRFSNQPQHF	TGTGCCAGCAGCTTAGACAGGTTTAGCAATCAGCCCCAGCATTTT
TRBV21-1	NA	NA	TRBJ2-7	CASTQKELATPYEQYF	TGTGCCAGCACCCAGAAGGAACTAGCGACTCCCTACGAGCAGTACTTC
TRBV6-1	NA	few	TRBJ2-3	CASSQPGVADTQYF	TGTGCCAGCAGTCAGCCGGGGGTAGCAGATACGCAGTATTTT
TRBV7-9	NA	many	TRBJ1-2	CASSPLRDGYTF	TGTGCCAGCAGCCCTCTCAGGGATGGCTACACCTTC
TRBV20-1	NA	NA	TRBJ2-1	CSAFWGRAYNEQFF	TGCAGTGCCTTTTGGGGTCGCGCTTACAATGAGCAGTTCTTC
TRBV29-1	NA	many	TRBJ1-3	CSVLEFSGNTIYF	TGCAGCGTTTTGGAATTCTCTGGAAACACCATATATTTT
TRBV24-1	NA	many	TRBJ2-1	CATSAPTATVRRDNEQFF	TGTGCCACCAGTGCCCCTACCGCTACAGTCCGGCGGGACAATGAGCAGTTCTTC
TRBV5-6	NA	many	TRBJ1-4	CASSFFSLGGQNEKLFF	TGTGCCAGCAGCTTTTTTTCACTGGGAGGACAAAATGAAAAACTGTTTTTT
TRBV20-1	TRBD2	many	TRBJ2-1	CSARSSGALSYNEQFF	TGCAGTGCTAGAAGTAGCGGGGCTCTCTCCTACAATGAGCAGTTCTTC
TRBV28	NA	many	TRBJ2-4	CASTPRGRPKNIQYF	TGTGCCAGCACCCCCAGGGGACGGCCCAAAAACATTCAGTACTTC
TRBV20-1	NA	many	TRBJ2-2	CSARSVTGSNTGELFF	TGCAGTGCTAGGTCCGTAACAGGGTCGAACACCGGGGAGCTGTTTTTT
TRBV10-2	TRBD2	NA	TRBJ2-1	CASSTSGYYNEQFF	TGCGCCAGCAGTACTAGCGGTTACTACAATGAGCAGTTCTTC
TRBV4-2	TRBD2	many	TRBJ2-1	CASSQDGGLAGNEQFF	TGTGCCAGCAGCCAAGATGGGGGACTAGCGGGGAATGAGCAGTTCTTC
TRBV12-3/TRBV12-4	NA	few	TRBJ1-2	CASSRTPPSEYGYTF	TGTGCCAGCAGTCGTACCCCACCCTCGGAGTATGGCTACACCTTC
TRBV20-1	TRBD1	few	TRBJ2-7	CSAAGTGGLRAGSREQYF	TGCAGTGCTGCGGGGACAGGGGGTCTACGCGCGGGATCTAGGGAGCAGTACTTC
TRBV20-1	NA	many	TRBJ2-3	CSGGQNTDTQYF	TGCAGTGGCGGGCAGAACACAGATACGCAGTATTTT